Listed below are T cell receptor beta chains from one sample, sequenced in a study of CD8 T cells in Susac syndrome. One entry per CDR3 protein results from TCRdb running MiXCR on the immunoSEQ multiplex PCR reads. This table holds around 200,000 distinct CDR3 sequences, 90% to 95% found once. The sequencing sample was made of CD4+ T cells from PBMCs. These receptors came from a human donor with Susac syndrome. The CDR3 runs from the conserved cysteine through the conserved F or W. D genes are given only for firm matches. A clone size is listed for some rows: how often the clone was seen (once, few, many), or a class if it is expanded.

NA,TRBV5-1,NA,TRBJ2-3,CASSLADFSRGADTQYF,TGCGCCAGCAGCTTGGCCGACTTCTCCCGAGGGGCAGATACGCAGTATTTT
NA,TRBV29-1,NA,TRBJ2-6,CSVEVTGANVLTF,TGCAGCGTTGAAGTAACTGGGGCCAACGTCCTGACTTTC
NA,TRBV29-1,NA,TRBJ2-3,CSVGLAGTADTQYF,TGCAGCGTTGGCCTAGCAGGTACCGCAGATACGCAGTATTTT
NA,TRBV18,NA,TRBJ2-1,CASSPKGDDEQFF,TGTGCCAGCTCACCAAAAGGGGACGATGAGCAGTTCTTC
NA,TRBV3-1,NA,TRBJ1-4,CASSQDPGSEKLFF,TGTGCCAGCAGCCAAGACCCAGGGAGTGAAAAACTGTTTTTT
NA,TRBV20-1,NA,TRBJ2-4,CSASVPPGNIQYF,TGCAGTGCTAGCGTTCCCCCGGGAAACATTCAGTACTTC
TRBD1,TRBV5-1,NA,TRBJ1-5,CASSPGDRANSNQPQHF,TGCGCCAGCAGCCCAGGGGACAGGGCAAATAGCAATCAGCCCCAGCATTTT
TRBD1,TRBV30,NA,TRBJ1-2,CAWSWDRGRLGYTF,TGTGCCTGGAGCTGGGACAGGGGGCGTCTTGGCTACACCTTC
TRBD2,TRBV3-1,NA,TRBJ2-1,CASSRGGGVEFF,TGTGCCAGCAGCCGTGGGGGAGGGGTAGAGTTCTTC
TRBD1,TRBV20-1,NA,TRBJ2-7,CSAATGASYEQYF,TGCAGTGCAGCCACAGGGGCCTCCTACGAGCAGTACTTC
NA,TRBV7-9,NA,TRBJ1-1,CASRPPRGPLGTEAFF,TGTGCCAGCAGACCTCCGCGGGGGCCCTTGGGCACTGAAGCTTTCTTT
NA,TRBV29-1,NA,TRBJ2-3,CSVEDTGKPTDTQYF,TGCAGCGTTGAAGACACGGGTAAACCCACAGATACGCAGTATTTT
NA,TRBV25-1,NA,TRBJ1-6,CASSERGGARGSPLHF,TGTGCCAGCAGTGAAAGGGGGGGGGCGCGAGGTTCACCCCTCCACTTT
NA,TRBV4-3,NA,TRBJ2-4,CASSQESHGDGKNIQYF,TGCGCCAGCAGCCAAGAGAGCCACGGGGACGGCAAAAACATTCAGTACTTC
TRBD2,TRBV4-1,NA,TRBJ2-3,CASSQGTLAGGPNTDTQYF,TGCGCCAGCAGCCAAGGAACACTAGCGGGGGGACCGAACACAGATACGCAGTATTTT
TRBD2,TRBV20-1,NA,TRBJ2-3,CSARRRGGAKDTQYF,TGCAGTGCTAGACGTCGCGGGGGGGCCAAAGATACGCAGTATTTT
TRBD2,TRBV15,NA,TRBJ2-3,CATSSGGGWDTQYF,TGTGCCACCAGCAGTGGCGGGGGGTGGGATACGCAGTATTTT
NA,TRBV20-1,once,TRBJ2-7,CSAAGTVSYEQYF,TGCAGTGCTGCCGGGACCGTTTCCTACGAGCAGTACTTC
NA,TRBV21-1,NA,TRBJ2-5,CASPKGREYQETQYF,TGTGCCAGCCCCAAAGGTAGAGAGTACCAAGAGACCCAGTACTTC
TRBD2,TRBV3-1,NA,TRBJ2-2,CAPGGVWELFF,TGTGCCCCCGGGGGGGTCTGGGAGCTGTTTTTT
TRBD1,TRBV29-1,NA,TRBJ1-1,CSVRQGTEAFF,TGCAGCGTCCGACAGGGGACTGAAGCTTTCTTT
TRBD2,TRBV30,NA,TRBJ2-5,CAWSREVQETQYF,TGTGCCTGGAGTCGGGAGGTCCAAGAGACCCAGTACTTC
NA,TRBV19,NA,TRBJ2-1,CASSIILAGNEQFF,TGTGCCAGTAGTATAATATTGGCGGGCAATGAGCAGTTCTTC
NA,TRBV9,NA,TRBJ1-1,CASSAAVNTEAFF,TGTGCCAGCAGCGCCGCCGTGAACACTGAAGCTTTCTTT
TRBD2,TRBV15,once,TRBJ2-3,CATSSYSGRAVDTQYF,TGTGCCACCAGCAGTTATAGCGGGAGGGCCGTAGATACGCAGTATTTT
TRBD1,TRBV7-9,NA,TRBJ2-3,CASSPRGQGSTDTQYF,TGTGCCAGCAGCCCGAGAGGACAGGGCAGCACAGATACGCAGTATTTT
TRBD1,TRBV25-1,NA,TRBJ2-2,CASARDRGRTGELFF,TGTGCCAGCGCCCGGGACAGGGGGCGAACCGGGGAGCTGTTTTTT
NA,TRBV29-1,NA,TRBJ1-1,CSVEGRVISEAFF,TGCAGCGTTGAGGGCAGGGTAATATCCGAAGCTTTCTTT
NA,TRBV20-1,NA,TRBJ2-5,CSARDSGPLRLETQYF,TGCAGTGCTAGAGATTCTGGGCCTTTACGATTAGAGACCCAGTACTTC
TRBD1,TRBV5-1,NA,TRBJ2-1,CASSDRTGVMGQFF,TGCGCCAGCAGCGACCGGACAGGGGTGATGGGGCAGTTCTTC
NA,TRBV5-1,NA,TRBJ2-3,CASSALGVQDADTQYF,TGCGCCAGCAGCGCCCTCGGAGTTCAAGACGCAGATACGCAGTATTTT
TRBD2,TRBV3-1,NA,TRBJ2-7,CASSQRLASSYEQYF,TGTGCCAGCAGCCAAAGACTAGCTTCCTCCTACGAGCAGTACTTC
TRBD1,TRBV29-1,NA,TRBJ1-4,CSVFQGANEKLFF,TGCAGCGTTTTCCAGGGGGCTAATGAAAAACTGTTTTTT
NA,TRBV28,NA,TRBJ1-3,CASSQHRTPGNTIYF,TGTGCCAGCAGCCAACACAGGACTCCCGGAAACACCATATATTTT
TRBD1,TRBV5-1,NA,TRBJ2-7,CASSGGTGGAYEQYF,TGCGCCAGCAGCGGGGGGACAGGAGGAGCCTACGAGCAGTACTTC
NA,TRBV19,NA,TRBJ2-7,CASSIEPYEQYF,TGTGCCAGTAGTATCGAACCCTACGAGCAGTACTTC
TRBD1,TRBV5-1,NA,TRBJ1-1,CASSTSGTGSTEAFF,TGCGCCAGCAGTACCTCCGGGACAGGGTCCACTGAAGCTTTCTTT
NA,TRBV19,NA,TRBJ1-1,CASSPAHRTEAFF,TGTGCCAGTAGCCCCGCTCACAGAACTGAAGCTTTCTTT
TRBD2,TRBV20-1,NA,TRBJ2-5,CSARVLAGGPVETQYF,TGCAGTGCTAGAGTTCTAGCGGGGGGCCCTGTAGAGACCCAGTACTTC
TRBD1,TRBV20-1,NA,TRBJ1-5,CSASSGTGFSDQPQHF,TGCAGTGCTAGCTCCGGGACAGGGTTTTCGGATCAGCCCCAGCATTTT
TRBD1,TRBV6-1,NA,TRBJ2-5,CASSGFWGTEKETQYF,TGTGCCAGCAGTGGCTTTTGGGGGACAGAAAAAGAGACCCAGTACTTC
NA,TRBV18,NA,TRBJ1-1,CASSPYLEGEKTEAFF,TGTGCCAGCTCACCATACCTGGAGGGGGAGAAGACTGAAGCTTTCTTT
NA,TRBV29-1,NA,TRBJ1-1,CSVEEGSAFF,TGCAGCGTTGAAGAAGGCTCAGCTTTCTTT
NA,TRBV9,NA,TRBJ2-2,CASSFHLQDTGELFF,TGTGCCAGCAGCTTCCACCTACAGGACACCGGGGAGCTGTTTTTT
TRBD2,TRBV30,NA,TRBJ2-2,CACTGLAGGPVGELFF,TGTGCCTGCACGGGACTAGCGGGAGGGCCCGTCGGGGAGCTGTTTTTT
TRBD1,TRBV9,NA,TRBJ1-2,CASSVGDRATYGYTF,TGTGCCAGCAGCGTAGGGGACAGGGCTACCTATGGCTACACCTTC
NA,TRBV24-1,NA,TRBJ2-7,CATSDSDNTYEQYF,TGTGCCACCAGTGATTCGGACAACACCTACGAGCAGTACTTC
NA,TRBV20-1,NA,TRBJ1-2,CSATDRRGNYGYTF,TGCAGTGCTACCGACAGGAGGGGAAACTATGGCTACACCTTC
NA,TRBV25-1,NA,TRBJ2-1,CASSWTGDNEQFF,TGTGCCAGCAGTTGGACTGGGGACAATGAGCAGTTCTTC
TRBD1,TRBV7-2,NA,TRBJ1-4,CASSIDRGFTEKLFF,TGTGCCAGCAGCATTGACAGGGGGTTTACTGAAAAACTGTTTTTT
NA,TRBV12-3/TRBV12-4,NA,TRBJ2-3,CASSQTSDTQYF,TGTGCCAGCAGCCAGACTAGTGATACGCAGTATTTT
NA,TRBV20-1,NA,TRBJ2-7,CSARVLLLLGGTLTYEQYF,TGCAGTGCTAGAGTCCTTTTACTTCTTGGCGGGACACTGACCTACGAGCAGTACTTC
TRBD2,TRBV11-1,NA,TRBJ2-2,CASSWTSLSTGELFF,TGTGCCAGCAGTTGGACTAGCTTATCGACCGGGGAGCTGTTTTTT
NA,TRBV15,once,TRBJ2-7,CATSRGEQYF,TGTGCCACCAGCAGAGGGGAGCAGTACTTC
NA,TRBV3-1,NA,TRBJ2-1,CASSLGVGDEQFF,TGTGCCAGCAGCCTAGGGGTCGGGGATGAGCAGTTCTTC
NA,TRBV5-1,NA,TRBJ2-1,CASSLVGTEQFF,TGCGCCAGCAGCTTGGTCGGGACAGAGCAGTTCTTC
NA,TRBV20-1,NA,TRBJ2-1,CSASRPAGGSKGSYNEQFF,TGCAGTGCTAGCAGACCTGCAGGGGGGAGTAAAGGGTCCTACAATGAGCAGTTCTTC
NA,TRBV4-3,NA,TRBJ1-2,CASSQGRLRGYTF,TGCGCCAGCAGCCAAGGACGACTACGTGGCTACACCTTC
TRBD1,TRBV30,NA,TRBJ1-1,CAWSGQGTNTEAFF,TGTGCCTGGAGTGGACAGGGGACGAACACTGAAGCTTTCTTT